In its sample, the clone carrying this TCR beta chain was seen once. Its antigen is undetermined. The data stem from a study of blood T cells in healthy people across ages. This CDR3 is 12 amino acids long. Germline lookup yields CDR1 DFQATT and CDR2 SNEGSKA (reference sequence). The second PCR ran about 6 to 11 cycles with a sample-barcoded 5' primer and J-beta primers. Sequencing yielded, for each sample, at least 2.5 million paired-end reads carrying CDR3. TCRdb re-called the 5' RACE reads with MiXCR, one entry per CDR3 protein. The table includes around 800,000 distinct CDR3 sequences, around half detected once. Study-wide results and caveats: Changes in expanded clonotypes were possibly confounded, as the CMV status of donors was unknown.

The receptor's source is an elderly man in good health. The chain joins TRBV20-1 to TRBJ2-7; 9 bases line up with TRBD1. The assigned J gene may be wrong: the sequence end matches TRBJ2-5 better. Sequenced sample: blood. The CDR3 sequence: CSAVGQGETQYF. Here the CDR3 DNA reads TGCAGTGCAGTGGGACAGGGAGAGACCCAGTACTTC.